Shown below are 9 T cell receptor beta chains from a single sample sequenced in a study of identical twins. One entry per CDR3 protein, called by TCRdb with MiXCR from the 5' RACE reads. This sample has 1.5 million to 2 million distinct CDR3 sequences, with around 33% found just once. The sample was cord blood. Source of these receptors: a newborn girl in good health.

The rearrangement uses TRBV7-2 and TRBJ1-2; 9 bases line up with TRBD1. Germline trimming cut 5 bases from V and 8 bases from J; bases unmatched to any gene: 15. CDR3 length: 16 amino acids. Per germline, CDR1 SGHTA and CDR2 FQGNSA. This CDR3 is CASSRPPGQGAVGYTF. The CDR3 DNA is TGTGCCAGCAGCCGGCCACCGGGACAGGGAGCTGTCGGCTACACCTTC.

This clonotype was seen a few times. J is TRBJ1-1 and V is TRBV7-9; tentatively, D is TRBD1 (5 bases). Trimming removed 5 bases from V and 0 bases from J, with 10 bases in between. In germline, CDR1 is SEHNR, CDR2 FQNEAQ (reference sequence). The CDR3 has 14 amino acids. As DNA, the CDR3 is TGTGCCAGCAGCCGGACATTTATGAACACTGAAGCTTTCTTT. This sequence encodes CASSRTFMNTEAFF. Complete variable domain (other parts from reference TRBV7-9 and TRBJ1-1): DTGVSQNPRHKITKRGQNVTFRCDPISEHNRLYWYRQTLGQGPEFLTYFQNEAQLEKSRLLSDRFSAERPKGSFSTLEIQRTEQGDSAMYLCASSRTFMNTEAFFGQGTRLTVV.

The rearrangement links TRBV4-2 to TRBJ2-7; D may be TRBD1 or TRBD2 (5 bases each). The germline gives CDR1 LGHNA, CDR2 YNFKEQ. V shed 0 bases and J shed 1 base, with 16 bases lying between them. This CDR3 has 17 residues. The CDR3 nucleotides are TGTGCCAGCAGCCAAGATTTGAGGGGTCGGGGTTCCTACGAGCAGTACTTC. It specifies CASSQDLRGRGSYEQYF.

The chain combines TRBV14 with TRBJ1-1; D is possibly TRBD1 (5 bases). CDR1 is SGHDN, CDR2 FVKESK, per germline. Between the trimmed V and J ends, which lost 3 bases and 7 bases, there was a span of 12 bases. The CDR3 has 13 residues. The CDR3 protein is CASSQGVTGEAFF. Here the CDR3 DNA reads TGTGCCAGCAGCCAGGGGGTTACGGGTGAAGCTTTCTTT.

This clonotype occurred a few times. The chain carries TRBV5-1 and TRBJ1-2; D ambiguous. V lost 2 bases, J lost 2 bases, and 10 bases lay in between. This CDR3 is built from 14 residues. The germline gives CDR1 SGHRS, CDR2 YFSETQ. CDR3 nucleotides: TGCGCCAGCAGCTTCGCAGGTTCGAACTATGGCTACACCTTC. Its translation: CASSFAGSNYGYTF.

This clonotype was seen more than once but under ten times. The CDR3 here is CASRGPHTDTQYF. The CDR3, as DNA: TGTGCCAGCAGGGGACCCCACACAGATACGCAGTATTTT. The gene calls are TRBV2 and TRBJ2-3; either TRBD1 or TRBD2 may supply D (5 bases each). CDR1 and CDR2 from the germline V gene are SNHLY and FYNNEI. The V gene lost 6 bases and the J gene lost 2 bases, with 9 bases spanning the gap. The CDR3 consists of 13 residues.

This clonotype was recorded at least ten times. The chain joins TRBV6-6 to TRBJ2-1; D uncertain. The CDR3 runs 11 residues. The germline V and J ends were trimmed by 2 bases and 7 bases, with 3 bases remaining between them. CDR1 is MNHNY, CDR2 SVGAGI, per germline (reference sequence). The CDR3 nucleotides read TGTGCCAGCAGTTACAAGAATGAGCAGTTCTTC. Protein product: CASSYKNEQFF.

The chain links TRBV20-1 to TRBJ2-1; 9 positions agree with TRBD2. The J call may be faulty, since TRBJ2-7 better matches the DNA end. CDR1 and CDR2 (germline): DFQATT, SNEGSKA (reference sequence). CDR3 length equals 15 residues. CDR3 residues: CSAGRGGATYNEQYF. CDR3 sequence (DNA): TGCAGTGCTGGACGCGGGGGGGCCACCTACAATGAGCAGTACTTC.

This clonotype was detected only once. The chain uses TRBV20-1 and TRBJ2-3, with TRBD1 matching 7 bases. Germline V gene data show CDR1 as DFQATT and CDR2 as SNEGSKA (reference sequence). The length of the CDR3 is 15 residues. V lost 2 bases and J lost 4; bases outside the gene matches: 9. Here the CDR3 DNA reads TGCAGTGCTAGATGGGACAGCTGGAGCGCAGATACGCAGTATTTT. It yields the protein CSARWDSWSADTQYF.